This paragraph covers one TCR beta chain sequence. This receptor's antigen is unknown. No much larger clonotype is one base removed from it; base qualities were not supplied. These data belong to a study of T-cell memory formation after mild COVID-19 (dated by TCRdb to the early 2020s). Background for the entire study: Most TCR sequence clusters were specific to one of the two donors. T-cell clones expanding and contracting after mild COVID-19 in two donors were tracked by longitudinal TCRalpha and TCRbeta repertoire sequencing. The cohort was made up of two young adult volunteers, one female and one male, who were previously healthy. The full study reports these points: From day 15 to 85, contracting clones showed balanced CD4/CD8 phenotypes, whereas a second wave of clones that expanded from day 15 to 37 leaned towards CD4+. Contracting CD4+ clones turned up mainly in the CM and EM memory subsets, whereas EMRA was where CD8+ clones were enriched. SARS-CoV-2 specificity of the second-wave clones peaking on day 37 was not confirmed. Only a couple of mild cases were covered in the study, and larger cohorts including severe cases with pre-infection samples were considered necessary. The detection of some responding clones in pre-infection memory suggests that pre-existing cross-reactive memory T cells joined the SARS-CoV-2 response.

Ficoll-Paque density gradient centrifugation was the method used to isolate PBMCs. Sequencing was performed on an Illumina NovaSeq 6000. TCRalpha and TCRbeta cDNA libraries were constructed by 5'RACE with constant-segment primers, with sample barcodes and unique molecular identifiers being introduced. Trizol reagent was used to extract RNA from every sample. Library amplification was performed in two PCR steps, and a second sample barcode and Illumina TruSeq adapters were introduced in the second step. The libraries were sequenced on an Illumina NovaSeq using 2 x 150 bp paired-end reads. On the study's bioinformatics: Demultiplexing of reads and collapsing into UMI-guided consensus sequences were performed with migec v1.2.7. Using mixcr v2.1.11, UMI consensuses were aligned to TRA and TRB V and J templates and then assembled into clonotypes. A clonotype was counted as expanded or contracted only if both edgeR and NoisET called the change significant, with noise models trained on biological replicates. For edgeR calls, the thresholds were a false discovery rate-adjusted p below 0.01 and a log2 fold-change of 1. As an exploratory analysis of dynamics, PCA with hierarchical clustering was applied to max-normalized trajectories of the 1000 most abundant clonotypes. Separately sequenced CD4+ and CD8+ repertoires were used to assign the CD4 or CD8 phenotype of responding clones. TCRdb passed the public sequencing reads through fastp at Q25 and MiXCR, retaining productive beta sequences. Each CDR3 protein gets just one entry, which takes the most common genes and DNA from the rows behind it. Here the V and J calls rest on TCRdb's processing, not on the authors' analysis. The table for this sample lists about 200,000 distinct CDR3 sequences; around 9.5% of them were counted only once. The ten largest clonotypes hold around 3.3% of the sample.

CDR1 and CDR2 were assigned from the germline V gene as MNHEY and SVGAGI. The CDR3, cysteine through phenylalanine, is 16 amino acids long. The kept DNA is CDR3 alone, 48 bases in frame from the first base. Relative to germline, V is 4 bases shorter and J is 4 bases shorter, with 19 bases between their ends. The chain is encoded by TRBV6-5 joined to TRBJ2-5, with TRBD2 perhaps the D gene, on 5 matching bases. This sequence originates from a man aged 18 to 29 who had mild COVID-19 (a few samples of this study predate the infection). The sample titles of this study are shuffled in the database, so cell type and time point are left out; the donor was told from shared clones. The sample comprised PBMCs or a T cell subset sorted from them (not recorded which). The CDR3 loop reads CASSSRARVRGETQYF. Here is the DNA: TGTGCCAGCAGTTCCCGGGCGAGGGTCCGGGGAGAGACCCAGTACTTC.